This T cell receptor (beta chain) was obtained from a study of T cell responses to AZD1222 COVID-19 vaccine. The protocol was immunoSEQ multiplex PCR, while the TCRdb copy is restricted to in-frame clones and leaves out a portion. Among around 160,000 clones listed, about 89% were seen once. CDR3 size: 16 residues. V lost 2 bases, J lost 1 base, and 14 bases lay in between. Germline V gives CDR1 MNHNS, CDR2 SASEGT. Comment on this clone: Antigen: not known.

Study-level findings and limits: At baseline, seropositivity was found in only a handful of AZD1222 recipients.

This TCR derives from an adult in good health. The starting material was peripheral blood, obtained on day 0 of MenACWY control vaccination. This chain links TRBV6-1 with TRBJ1-2; no clear D. The DNA for the CDR3 is TGTGCCAGCAGTGAACAAGCTGGGCAGGTTAACTATGGCTACACCTTC. Protein sequence: CASSEQAGQVNYGYTF.